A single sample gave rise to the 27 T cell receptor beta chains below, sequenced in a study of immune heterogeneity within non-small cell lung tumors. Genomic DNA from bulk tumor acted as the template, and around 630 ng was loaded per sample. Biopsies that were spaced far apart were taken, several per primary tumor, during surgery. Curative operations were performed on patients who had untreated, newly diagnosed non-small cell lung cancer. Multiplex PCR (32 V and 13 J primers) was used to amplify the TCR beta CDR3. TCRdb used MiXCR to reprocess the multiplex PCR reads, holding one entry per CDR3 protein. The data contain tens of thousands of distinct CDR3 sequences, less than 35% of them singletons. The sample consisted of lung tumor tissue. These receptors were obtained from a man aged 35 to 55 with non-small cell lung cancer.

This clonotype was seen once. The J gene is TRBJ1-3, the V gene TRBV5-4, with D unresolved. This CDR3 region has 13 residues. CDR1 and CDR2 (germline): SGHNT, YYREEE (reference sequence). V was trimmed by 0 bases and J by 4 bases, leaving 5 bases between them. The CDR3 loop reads CASSLERGNTIYF. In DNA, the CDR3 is TGTGCCAGCAGCTTGGAGAGGGGAAACACCATATATTTT.

The CDR3 region is CAWSVGQGNQPQHF. CDR3 DNA sequence: TGTGCCTGGAGTGTGGGACAGGGGAATCAGCCCCAGCATTTT. V is TRBV30 and J is TRBJ1-5, with 10 positions matching TRBD1. The CDR3 is 14 residues long. The V segment lost 0 bases and the J segment 4 bases; nucleotides outside the gene matches: 0. Germline CDR1 is GTSNPN and CDR2 is SVGIG (reference sequence).

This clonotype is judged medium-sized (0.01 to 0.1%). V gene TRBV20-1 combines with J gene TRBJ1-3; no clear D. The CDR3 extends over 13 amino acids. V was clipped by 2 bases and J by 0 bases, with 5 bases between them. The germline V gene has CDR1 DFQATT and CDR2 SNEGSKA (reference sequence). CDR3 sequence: CSARRGSGNTIYF. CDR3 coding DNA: TGCAGTGCTAGACGGGGCTCTGGAAACACCATATATTTT.

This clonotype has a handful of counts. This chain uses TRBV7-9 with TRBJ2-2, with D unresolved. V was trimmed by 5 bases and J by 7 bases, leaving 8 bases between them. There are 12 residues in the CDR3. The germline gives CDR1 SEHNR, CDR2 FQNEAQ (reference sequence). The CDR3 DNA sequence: TGTGCCAGCAGCCCCCAGGTCGGGGAGCTGTTTTTT. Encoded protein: CASSPQVGELFF.

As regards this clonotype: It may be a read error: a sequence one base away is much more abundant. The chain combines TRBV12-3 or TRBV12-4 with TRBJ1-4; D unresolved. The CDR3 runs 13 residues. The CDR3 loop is CASSRGINVKLFF. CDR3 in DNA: TGTGCCAGCTCTCGGGGTATCAATGTAAAACTGTTTTTT.

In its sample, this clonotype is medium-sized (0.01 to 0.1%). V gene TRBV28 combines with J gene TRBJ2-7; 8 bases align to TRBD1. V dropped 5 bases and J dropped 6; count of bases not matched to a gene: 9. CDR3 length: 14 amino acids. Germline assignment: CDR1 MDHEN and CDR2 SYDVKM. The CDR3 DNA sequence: TGTGCCAGCAGTCCACCGGACAGGGCTGGCGAGCAGTACTTC. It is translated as CASSPPDRAGEQYF.

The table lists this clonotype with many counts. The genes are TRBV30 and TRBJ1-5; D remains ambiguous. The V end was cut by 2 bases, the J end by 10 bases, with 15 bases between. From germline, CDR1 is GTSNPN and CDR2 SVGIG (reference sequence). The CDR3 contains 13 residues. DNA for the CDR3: TGTGCCTGGAGTCCCCCGTTCCCAGGACCCCAGCATTTT. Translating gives CAWSPPFPGPQHF.

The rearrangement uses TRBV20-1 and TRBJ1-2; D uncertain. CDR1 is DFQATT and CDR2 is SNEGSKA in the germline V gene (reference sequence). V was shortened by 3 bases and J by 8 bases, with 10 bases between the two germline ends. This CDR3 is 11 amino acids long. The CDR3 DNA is TGCAGTGCTAGGACCTTTAGCGGCTACACCTTC. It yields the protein CSARTFSGYTF.

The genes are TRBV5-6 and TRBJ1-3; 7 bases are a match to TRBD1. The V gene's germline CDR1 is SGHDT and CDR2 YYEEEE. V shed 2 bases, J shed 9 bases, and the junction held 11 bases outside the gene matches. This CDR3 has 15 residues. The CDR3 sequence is CASSLYPQGLGTIYF. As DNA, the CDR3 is TGTGCCAGCAGCTTATATCCACAGGGGCTTGGCACCATATATTTT.

This CDR3 reads CASSYAATREQYF. The DNA for the CDR3 is TGTGCCAGCAGTTACGCCGCCACTCGGGAGCAGTACTTC. The chain combines TRBV6-5 with TRBJ2-7; D ambiguous. The V end was cut by 2 bases, the J end by 7 bases, with 12 bases between. The CDR3 is 13 residues long. Germline lookup yields CDR1 MNHEY and CDR2 SVGAGI.

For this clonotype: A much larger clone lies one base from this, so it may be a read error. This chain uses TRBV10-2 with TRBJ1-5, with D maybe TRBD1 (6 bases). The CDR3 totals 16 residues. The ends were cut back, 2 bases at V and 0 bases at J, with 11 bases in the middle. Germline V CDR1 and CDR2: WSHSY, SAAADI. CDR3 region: CASSEAPGDSNQPQHF. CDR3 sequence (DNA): TGCGCCAGCAGTGAGGCCCCAGGGGATAGCAATCAGCCCCAGCATTTT.

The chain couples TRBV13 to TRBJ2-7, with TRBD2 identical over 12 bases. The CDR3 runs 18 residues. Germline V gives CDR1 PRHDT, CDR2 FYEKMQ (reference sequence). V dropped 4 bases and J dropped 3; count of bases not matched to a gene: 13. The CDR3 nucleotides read TGTGCCAGCAGCTCCAAGGGGGCTAGCGGGAGGGCGGTCTACGAGCAGTACTTC. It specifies CASSSKGASGRAVYEQYF. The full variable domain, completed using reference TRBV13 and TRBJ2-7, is AAGVIQSPRHLIKEKRETATLKCYPIPRHDTVYWYQQGPGQDPQFLISFYEKMQSDKGSIPDRFSAQQFSDYHSELNMSSLELGDSALYFCASSSKGASGRAVYEQYFGPGTRLTVT.

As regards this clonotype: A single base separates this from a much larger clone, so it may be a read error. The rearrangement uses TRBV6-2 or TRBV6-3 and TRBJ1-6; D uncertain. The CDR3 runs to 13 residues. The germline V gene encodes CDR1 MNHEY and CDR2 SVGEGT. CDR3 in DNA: TGTGCCAGCGGTTACGTCGGGAATTCACCCCTCCACTTT. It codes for CASGYVGNSPLHF.

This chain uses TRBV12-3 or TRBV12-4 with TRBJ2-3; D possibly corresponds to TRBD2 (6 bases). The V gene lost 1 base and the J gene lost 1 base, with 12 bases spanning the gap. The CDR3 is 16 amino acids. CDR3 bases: TGTGCCAGCAGTTTAGGACTAGGGGCGGGCACAGATACGCAGTATTTT. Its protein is CASSLGLGAGTDTQYF.

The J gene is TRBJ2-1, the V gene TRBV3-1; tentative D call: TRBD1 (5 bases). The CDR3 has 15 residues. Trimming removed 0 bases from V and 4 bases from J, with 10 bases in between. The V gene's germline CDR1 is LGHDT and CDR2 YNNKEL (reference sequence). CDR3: CASSQDNGAYNEQFF. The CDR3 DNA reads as TGTGCCAGCAGCCAAGACAATGGGGCTTACAATGAGCAGTTCTTC.

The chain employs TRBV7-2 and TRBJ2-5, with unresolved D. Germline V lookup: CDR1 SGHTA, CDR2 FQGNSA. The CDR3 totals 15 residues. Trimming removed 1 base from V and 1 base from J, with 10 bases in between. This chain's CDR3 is CASSLDHWAQETQYF. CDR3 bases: TGTGCCAGCAGCTTAGACCACTGGGCCCAAGAGACCCAGTACTTC.

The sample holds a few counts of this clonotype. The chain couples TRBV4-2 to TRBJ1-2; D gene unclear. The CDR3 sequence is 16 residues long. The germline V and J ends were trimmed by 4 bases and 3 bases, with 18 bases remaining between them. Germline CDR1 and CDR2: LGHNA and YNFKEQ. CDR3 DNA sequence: TGTGCCAGCAGCCTTACCCGGTCAGTGGAGGACTATGGCTACACCTTC. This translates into CASSLTRSVEDYGYTF.

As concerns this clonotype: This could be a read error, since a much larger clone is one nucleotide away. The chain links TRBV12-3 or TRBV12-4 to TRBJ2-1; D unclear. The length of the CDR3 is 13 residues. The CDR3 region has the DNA TGTGCCAGCAGTCTATTGGCAGTCAATGAGAAGTTCTTC. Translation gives CASSLLAVNEKFF.

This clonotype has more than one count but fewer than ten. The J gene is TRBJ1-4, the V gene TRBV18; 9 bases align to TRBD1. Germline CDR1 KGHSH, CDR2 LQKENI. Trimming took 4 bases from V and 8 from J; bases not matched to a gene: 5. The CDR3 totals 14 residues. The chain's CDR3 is CASSQGQGREKLFF. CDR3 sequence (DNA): TGTGCCAGCTCACAGGGACAGGGACGGGAAAAACTGTTTTTT.

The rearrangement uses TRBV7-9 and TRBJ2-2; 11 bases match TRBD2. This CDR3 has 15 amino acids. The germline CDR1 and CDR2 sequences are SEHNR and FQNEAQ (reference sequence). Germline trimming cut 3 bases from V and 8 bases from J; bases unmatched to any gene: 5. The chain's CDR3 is CASSFSSGRTGELFF. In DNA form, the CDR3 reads TGTGCCAGCAGCTTTTCTAGCGGGAGGACTGGGGAGCTGTTTTTT.

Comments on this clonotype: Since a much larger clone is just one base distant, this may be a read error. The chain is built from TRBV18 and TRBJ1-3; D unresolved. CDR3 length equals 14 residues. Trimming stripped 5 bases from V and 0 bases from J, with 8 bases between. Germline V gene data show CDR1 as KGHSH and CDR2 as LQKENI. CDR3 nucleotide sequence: TGTGCCAGCTCATTCCCGAGCTCTGGAAACACCATATATTTT. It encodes CASSFPSSGNTIYF.

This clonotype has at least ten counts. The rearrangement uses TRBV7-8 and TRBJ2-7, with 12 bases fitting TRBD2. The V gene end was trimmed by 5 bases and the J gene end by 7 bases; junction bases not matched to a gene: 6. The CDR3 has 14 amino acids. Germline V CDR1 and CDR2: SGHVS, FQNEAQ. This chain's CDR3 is CASSTTSGGAEQYF. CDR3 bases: TGTGCCAGCAGCACGACTAGCGGGGGAGCGGAGCAGTACTTC. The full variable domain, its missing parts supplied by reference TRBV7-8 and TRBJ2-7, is GAGVSQSPRYKVAKRGQDVALRCDPISGHVSLFWYQQALGQGPEFLTYFQNEAQLDKSGLPSDRFFAERPEGSVSTLKIQRTQQEDSAVYLCASSTTSGGAEQYFGPGTRLTVT.

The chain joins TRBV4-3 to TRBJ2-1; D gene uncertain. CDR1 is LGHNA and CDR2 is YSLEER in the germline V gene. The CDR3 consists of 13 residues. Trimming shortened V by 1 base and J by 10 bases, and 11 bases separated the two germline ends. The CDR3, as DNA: TGCGCCAGCAGCCAAGCTGGGAATATAGAGCAGTTCTTC. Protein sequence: CASSQAGNIEQFF.

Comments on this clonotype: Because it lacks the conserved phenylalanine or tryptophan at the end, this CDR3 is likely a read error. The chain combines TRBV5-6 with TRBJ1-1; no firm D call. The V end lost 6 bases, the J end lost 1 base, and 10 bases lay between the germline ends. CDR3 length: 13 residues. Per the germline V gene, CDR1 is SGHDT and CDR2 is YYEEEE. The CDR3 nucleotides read TGTGCCAGCACTGTTGCACGGAACACTGAAGCTTTCTCT. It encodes CASTVARNTEAFS.

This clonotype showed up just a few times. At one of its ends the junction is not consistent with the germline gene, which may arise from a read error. The CDR3 coding sequence is TGTGCCAGCAGTTTAGGACAGGGGGCCAATGAGCAGTTCTTC. It codes for CASSLGQGANEQFF. The genes are TRBV7-6 and TRBJ2-1; 11 bases align to TRBD1. CDR1 is SGHVS, CDR2 FNYEAQ, per germline. This CDR3 contains 14 residues.

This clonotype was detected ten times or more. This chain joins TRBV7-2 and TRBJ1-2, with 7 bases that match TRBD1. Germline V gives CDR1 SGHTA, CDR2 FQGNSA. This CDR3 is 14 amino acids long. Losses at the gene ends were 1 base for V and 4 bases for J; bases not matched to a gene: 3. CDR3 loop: CASSLGTGSYGYTF. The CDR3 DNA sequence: TGTGCCAGCAGCTTAGGGACAGGATCCTATGGCTACACCTTC.

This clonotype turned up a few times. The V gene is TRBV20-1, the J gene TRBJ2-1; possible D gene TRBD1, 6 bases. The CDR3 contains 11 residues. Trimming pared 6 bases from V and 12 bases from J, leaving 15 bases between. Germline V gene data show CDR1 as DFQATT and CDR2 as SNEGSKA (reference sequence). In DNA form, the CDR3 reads TGCAGTGCGGAGATGGGGGCCGGGCAGTTCTTC. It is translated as CSAEMGAGQFF.